This TCR beta chain was captured in a study of long-term antiretroviral therapy in people with HIV. Sequencing used immunoSEQ v3.0 at survey level. Only in-frame clones appear in the TCRdb table, and some are missing; sequencing was by immunoSEQ multiplex PCR. The repertoire holds 25,000 to 35,000 clones, with over 90% as singletons. The CDR3 spans 13 residues. The germline V gene has CDR1 SGHTA and CDR2 FQGTGA. Trimming removed 5 bases at V and 4 bases at J, with 11 bases between. Every participant gave one or more pre-ART and two or more post-ART PBMC samples. DNA was extracted from approximately 0.91-9.4 million thawed cryopreserved PBMC.

The receptor comes from a man in his thirties or forties with HIV. J is TRBJ1-1 and V is TRBV7-3; unclear D gene. The source was unsorted PBMCs, collected around 6 years after starting antiretroviral therapy. The CDR3 DNA sequence: TGTGCCAGCAGCCCCCGGCGGGGCACTGAAGCTTTCTTT. It translates to CASSPRRGTEAFF.